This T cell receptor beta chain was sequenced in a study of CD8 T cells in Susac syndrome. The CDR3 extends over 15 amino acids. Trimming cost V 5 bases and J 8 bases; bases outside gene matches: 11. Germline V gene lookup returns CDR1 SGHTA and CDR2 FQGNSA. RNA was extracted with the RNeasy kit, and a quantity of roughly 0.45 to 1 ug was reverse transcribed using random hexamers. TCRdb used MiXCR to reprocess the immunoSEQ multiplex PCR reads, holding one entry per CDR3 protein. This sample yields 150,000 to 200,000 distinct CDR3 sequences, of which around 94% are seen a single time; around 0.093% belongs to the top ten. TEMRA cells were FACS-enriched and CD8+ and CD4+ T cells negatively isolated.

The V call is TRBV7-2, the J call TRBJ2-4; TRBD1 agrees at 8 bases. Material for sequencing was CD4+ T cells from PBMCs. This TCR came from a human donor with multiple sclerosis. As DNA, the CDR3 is TGTGCCAGCAGCCTGATAGGACAGGGTTTAGACATTCAGTACTTC. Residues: CASSLIGQGLDIQYF.